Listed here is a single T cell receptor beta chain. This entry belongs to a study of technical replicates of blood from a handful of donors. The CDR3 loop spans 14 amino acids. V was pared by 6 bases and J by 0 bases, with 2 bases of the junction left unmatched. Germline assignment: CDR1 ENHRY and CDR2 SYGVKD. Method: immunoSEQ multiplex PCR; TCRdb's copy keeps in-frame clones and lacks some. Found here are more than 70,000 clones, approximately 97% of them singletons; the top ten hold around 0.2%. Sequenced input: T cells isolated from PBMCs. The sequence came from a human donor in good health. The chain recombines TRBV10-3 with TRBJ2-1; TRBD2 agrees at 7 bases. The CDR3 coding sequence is TGTGCCATCAGAAAGCGGGACTCCTACAATGAGCAGTTCTTC. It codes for CAIRKRDSYNEQFF.